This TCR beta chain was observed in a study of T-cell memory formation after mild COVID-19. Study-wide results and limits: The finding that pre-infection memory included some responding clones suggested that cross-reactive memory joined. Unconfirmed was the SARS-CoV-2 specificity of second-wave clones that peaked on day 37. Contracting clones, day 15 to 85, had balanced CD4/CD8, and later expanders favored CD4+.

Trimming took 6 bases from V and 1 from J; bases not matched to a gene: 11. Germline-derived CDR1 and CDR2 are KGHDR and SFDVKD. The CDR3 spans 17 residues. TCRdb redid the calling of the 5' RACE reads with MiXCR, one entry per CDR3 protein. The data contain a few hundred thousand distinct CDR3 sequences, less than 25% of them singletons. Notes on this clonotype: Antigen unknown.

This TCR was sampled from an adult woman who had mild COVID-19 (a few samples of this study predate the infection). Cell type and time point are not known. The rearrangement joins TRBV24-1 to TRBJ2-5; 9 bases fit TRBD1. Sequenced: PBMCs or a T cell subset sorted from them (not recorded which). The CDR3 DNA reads TGTGCCACCAGTAGCGGGGATTGGGACAGGGCCCAAGAGACCCAGTACTTC. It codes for CATSSGDWDRAQETQYF.